A selection of T cell receptor beta chains follows, all from one sample in a study of T cells after yellow fever vaccination. TCRdb recomputed calls from the 5' RACE reads with MiXCR, one row per CDR3 protein. Among hundreds of thousands of distinct CDR3 sequences, 20% to 25% were seen once, and the ten largest hold about a sixth. Sequenced here: PBMCs, sampled less than 25 days after the first yellow fever vaccination. The receptors here all came from a man younger than 35 who received the YFV17D yellow fever vaccine. CDR3s include the opening cysteine and the closing phenylalanine or tryptophan. A D gene is named only where the DNA matches it firmly. Part of the rows lack a size; the others show once, few, many or a class for expanded clones.

d_gene: -; j_gene: TRBJ2-1; v_gene: TRBV9; abundance: few; CDR3aa: CASSGGGATNEQFF; CDR3nt: TGTGCCAGCAGCGGGGGGGGGGCCACCAATGAGCAGTTCTTC
d_gene: TRBD1; j_gene: TRBJ2-1; v_gene: TRBV11-1; abundance: -; CDR3aa: CASSPHFRTGSSYNEQFF; CDR3nt: TGTGCCAGCAGCCCCCATTTCAGGACAGGGAGCTCCTACAATGAGCAGTTCTTC
d_gene: -; j_gene: TRBJ2-1; v_gene: TRBV5-1; abundance: -; CDR3aa: CASSLSGGIGNEQFF; CDR3nt: TGCGCCAGCAGCTTGTCTGGGGGCATAGGGAATGAGCAGTTCTTC
d_gene: -; j_gene: TRBJ1-3; v_gene: TRBV5-1; abundance: few; CDR3aa: CASSRTAYLGNTIYF; CDR3nt: TGCGCCAGCAGCCGGACCGCGTACCTTGGAAACACCATATATTTT
d_gene: -; j_gene: TRBJ2-5; v_gene: TRBV7-2; abundance: few; CDR3aa: CASSFRHQETQYF; CDR3nt: TGTGCCAGCAGCTTCCGGCATCAAGAGACCCAGTACTTC
d_gene: -; j_gene: TRBJ2-7; v_gene: TRBV30; abundance: few; CDR3aa: CAWSQVNPYEQYF; CDR3nt: TGTGCCTGGAGCCAGGTCAACCCCTACGAGCAGTACTTC
d_gene: -; j_gene: TRBJ2-5; v_gene: TRBV5-1; abundance: -; CDR3aa: CASSPFGAMETQYF; CDR3nt: TGCGCCAGCAGCCCGTTTGGAGCAATGGAGACCCAGTACTTC
d_gene: TRBD2; j_gene: TRBJ2-3; v_gene: TRBV4-3; abundance: once; CDR3aa: CASSQVISRLAADTQYF; CDR3nt: TGCGCCAGCAGCCAAGTAATTAGTCGACTAGCTGCAGATACGCAGTATTTT
d_gene: -; j_gene: TRBJ2-7; v_gene: TRBV4-3; abundance: -; CDR3aa: CASSQDSSYEQYF; CDR3nt: TGCGCCAGCAGCCAAGACTCGTCCTACGAGCAGTACTTC
d_gene: -; j_gene: TRBJ1-1; v_gene: TRBV20-1; abundance: -; CDR3aa: CSARDPGALNTEAFF; CDR3nt: TGCAGTGCTAGGGACCCGGGGGCCCTGAACACTGAAGCTTTCTTT
d_gene: -; j_gene: TRBJ2-5; v_gene: TRBV16; abundance: -; CDR3aa: CASSQWAGAAQETQYF; CDR3nt: TGTGCCAGCAGCCAATGGGCAGGAGCGGCCCAAGAGACCCAGTACTTC
d_gene: -; j_gene: TRBJ2-3; v_gene: TRBV7-9; abundance: few; CDR3aa: CASSFPTSIIDTQYF; CDR3nt: TGTGCCAGCAGCTTCCCGACTAGTATTATAGATACGCAGTATTTT
d_gene: -; j_gene: TRBJ1-6; v_gene: TRBV5-5; abundance: many; CDR3aa: CASSLETSSYNSPLHF; CDR3nt: TGTGCCAGCAGCTTGGAGACGAGCTCCTATAATTCACCCCTCCACTTT
d_gene: TRBD2; j_gene: TRBJ2-5; v_gene: TRBV10-3; abundance: few; CDR3aa: CAISEWLAGGQETQYF; CDR3nt: TGTGCCATCAGTGAGTGGCTAGCGGGGGGACAAGAGACCCAGTACTTC
d_gene: -; j_gene: TRBJ2-5; v_gene: TRBV9; abundance: few; CDR3aa: CASSVAPSAETQYF; CDR3nt: TGTGCCAGCAGCGTAGCCCCCTCGGCAGAGACCCAGTACTTC
d_gene: TRBD1; j_gene: TRBJ2-7; v_gene: TRBV4-2; abundance: few; CDR3aa: CASSEAGTGSSYEQYF; CDR3nt: TGTGCCAGCAGCGAAGCGGGGACAGGGAGCTCCTACGAGCAGTACTTC
d_gene: TRBD2; j_gene: TRBJ2-1; v_gene: TRBV9; abundance: -; CDR3aa: CASSVAGGNTYNEQFF; CDR3nt: TGTGCCAGCAGCGTAGCGGGGGGGAATACCTACAATGAGCAGTTCTTC
d_gene: -; j_gene: TRBJ1-6; v_gene: TRBV27; abundance: -; CDR3aa: CAAASSYNSPLHF; CDR3nt: TGTGCCGCAGCCAGCTCCTATAATTCACCCCTCCACTTT
d_gene: -; j_gene: TRBJ1-4; v_gene: TRBV7-2; abundance: few; CDR3aa: CASSPPPGLDEKLFF; CDR3nt: TGTGCCAGCAGTCCCCCCCCGGGACTCGACGAAAAACTGTTTTTT
d_gene: -; j_gene: TRBJ1-4; v_gene: TRBV28; abundance: -; CDR3aa: CASSSLPGQDEKLFF; CDR3nt: TGTGCCAGCAGTTCTCTCCCGGGACAAGATGAAAAACTGTTTTTT
d_gene: TRBD2; j_gene: TRBJ2-3; v_gene: TRBV20-1; abundance: -; CDR3aa: CSARDPLGLADPTDTQYF; CDR3nt: TGCAGTGCTAGAGACCCACTGGGGCTAGCGGATCCCACAGATACGCAGTATTTT